Listed below are T cell receptor beta chains from one sample, sequenced in a study of metastatic and nonmetastatic thyroid tumors. With MiXCR, TCRdb called clones anew from the PCR reads. Seen here are 50,000 to 70,000 clones, 4% to 4.5% observed once, and the top ten hold approximately 20%. The sample taken for sequencing was blood. The receptors stem from a female donor with papillary thyroid cancer or a benign thyroid nodule (not recorded which). Some clones in this sample may be carry-over from other donors' samples. CDR3s include the opening cysteine and the closing phenylalanine or tryptophan. Each record gives: D gene, clone size, V gene, J gene, CDR3 DNA, CDR3 protein. The D gene is left open where the match is weak. Not all rows give a size; the values are once, few, many and, for expanded clones, a class.

-	many	TRBV5-1	TRBJ2-7	TGCGCCAGCAGCTCGACCCCGGGACTCTTCTACGAGCAGTACTTC	CASSSTPGLFYEQYF
-	-	TRBV10-2	TRBJ1-2	TGCGCCAGCAGTGGGCGGACCCAAGCTAACTATGGCTACACCTTC	CASSGRTQANYGYTF
-	few	TRBV6-1	TRBJ1-6	TGTGCCAGCAGTGACCCGGCGGTAGGACGATCACCCCTCCACTTT	CASSDPAVGRSPLHF
TRBD2	-	TRBV6-2/TRBV6-3	TRBJ2-1	TGTGCCGTTAAAGGAGTAGCGGGAGGGGTAAGCTCCTACAATGAGCAGTTCTTC	CAVKGVAGGVSSYNEQFF
-	many	TRBV4-1	TRBJ2-2	TGCGCCAGCAGCCAGTTAGACCTATTCTCCCCCGGGGAGCTGTTTTTT	CASSQLDLFSPGELFF
-	-	TRBV12-3/TRBV12-4	TRBJ2-7	TGTGCCAGCAGTTTTTGGGGATTTGTATACGAGCAGTACTTC	CASSFWGFVYEQYF
-	few	TRBV6-1	TRBJ1-2	TGTGCCAGCAGAAACCAGGACAGAATCTATGGCTACACCTTC	CASRNQDRIYGYTF
TRBD1	medium-sized	TRBV7-9	TRBJ2-7	TGTGCCAGCAGCCCCTTAGATGGACAGGCCCGCGACTACGAGCAGTACTTC	CASSPLDGQARDYEQYF
TRBD1	many	TRBV6-5	TRBJ1-1	TGTGCCAGCAGTTACGGCGACAGGGCTGAAGCTTTCTTT	CASSYGDRAEAFF
-	medium-sized	TRBV12-3/TRBV12-4	TRBJ2-2	TGTGCCAGCAGGCCAGGGGTCGGGGAGCTGTTTTTT	CASRPGVGELFF
TRBD1	many	TRBV20-1	TRBJ1-2	TGCAGTGCTCGCGGACAGGAGTGGAGTTATGGCTACACCTTC	CSARGQEWSYGYTF
-	few	TRBV9	TRBJ2-7	TGTGCCAGCAGCGGGCAGGGCGACGAGCAGTACTTC	CASSGQGDEQYF
TRBD1	few	TRBV5-1	TRBJ1-2	TGCGCCAGCAGCTTGGAACAGGGGTATGGCTACACCTTC	CASSLEQGYGYTF